These 13 T cell receptor beta chains were sequenced from one sample in a study of human T cells and chemical hapten exposure. TCRdb used MiXCR to reprocess the RACE reads, holding one entry per CDR3 protein. The sample holds nearly 85,000 distinct CDR3 sequences, around a tenth seen once. Noted time point: patch test 2, 6 weeks after DPC sensitization. Indicated treatment: therapeutic diphenylcyclopropenone sensitization with weekly scalp DPC. Sequenced material: whole blood, taken in connection with sensitization to the hapten diphenylcyclopropenone (DPC). These receptors were collected from a man aged 18 to 35 with alopecia areata. Some clones in this sample may be carry-over from other donors' samples.

This clonotype was seen only a few times. The J gene is TRBJ2-7, the V gene TRBV29-1, with D maybe TRBD1 (5 bases). The CDR3 is 13 amino acids. Germline V gives CDR1 SQVTM, CDR2 ANQGSEA. V was shortened by 0 bases and J by 7 bases, with 13 bases between the two germline ends. The CDR3, as DNA: TGCAGCGTTGAAGAAGGGGTCTTTTCTGAGCAGTACTTC. This sequence encodes CSVEEGVFSEQYF.

This clonotype was observed at least ten times. The chain links TRBV6-2 or TRBV6-3 to TRBJ1-3; 7 bases line up with TRBD1. Trimming cost V 4 bases and J 0 bases; bases outside gene matches: 3. The CDR3 extends over 15 amino acids. Germline V gene lookup returns CDR1 MNHEY and CDR2 SVGEGT. CDR3 sequence (DNA): TGTGCCAGCAGTTCCCGGGACAGCTCTGGAAACACCATATATTTT. This encodes CASSSRDSSGNTIYF.

The CDR3 region has the DNA TGTGCCAGCAGTTATGGGGTTTGGGCGAACACTGAAGCTTTCTTT. Amino acids: CASSYGVWANTEAFF. This chain links TRBV6-2 or TRBV6-3 with TRBJ1-1; D gene ambiguous. In germline, CDR1 is MNHEY, CDR2 SVGEGT. This CDR3 region has 15 residues. Between the trimmed V and J ends, which lost 3 bases and 1 base, there was a span of 12 bases.

The V gene is TRBV9, the J gene TRBJ2-1; unclear D gene. The V gene's germline CDR1 is SGDLS and CDR2 YYNGEE. The CDR3 is 14 residues long. Deletions cut 0 bases from V and 5 bases from J, with 9 bases between. The CDR3 protein is CASSVEVGNNEQFF. DNA for the CDR3: TGTGCCAGCAGCGTAGAGGTTGGAAACAATGAGCAGTTCTTC.

This sequence joins TRBV7-9 and TRBJ2-3; D is perhaps TRBD2 (6 bases). With 5 bases removed from V and 4 bases from J, the gap between germline ends came to 16 bases. The CDR3 is 15 residues long. Germline V lookup: CDR1 SEHNR, CDR2 FQNEAQ (reference sequence). The chain's CDR3 is CASSHAAGPADTQYF. In DNA form, the CDR3 reads TGTGCCAGCAGCCACGCCGCGGGGCCCGCAGATACGCAGTATTTT.

The chain has TRBV7-9 and TRBJ2-3; TRBD1 matches 8 bases. This CDR3 region has 15 residues. V lost 5 bases and J lost 5; bases outside the gene matches: 9. CDR1 is SEHNR and CDR2 is FQNEAQ in the germline V gene (reference sequence). CDR3: CASSTTGGVIDTQYF. CDR3 DNA: TGTGCCAGCAGCACCACAGGGGGTGTAATAGATACGCAGTATTTT.

This clonotype was seen ten or more times. The V gene is TRBV9, the J gene TRBJ2-3; tentative D call: TRBD2 (7 bases). There are 16 residues in the CDR3. V was shortened by 3 bases and J by 5 bases, with 19 bases between the two germline ends. Germline CDR1 is SGDLS and CDR2 is YYNGEE. The CDR3 DNA reads TGTGCCAGCAGCGCCGAAGGGGGGGGGCATGGAGATACGCAGTATTTT. Translated: CASSAEGGGHGDTQYF.

The V call is TRBV4-3, the J call TRBJ1-1; maybe TRBD1 (6 bases). Trimming left V 0 bases short and J 1 base short, with 12 bases between. There are 16 residues in the CDR3. Looked up from germline, CDR1 is LGHNA and CDR2 is YSLEER. The CDR3 spells CASSQDSGHSNTEAFF. The CDR3 nucleotides read TGCGCCAGCAGCCAAGACTCGGGACACTCGAACACTGAAGCTTTCTTT.

This clonotype has at least ten counts. V is TRBV5-4 and J is TRBJ2-2; D possibly corresponds to TRBD2 (7 bases). The CDR3 has 16 residues. Trimming took 4 bases from V and 5 from J, leaving 18 bases between them. Per the germline V gene, CDR1 is SGHNT and CDR2 is YYREEE (reference sequence). The CDR3 sequence: CASSQQGGARTGELFF. The CDR3 nucleotides are TGTGCCAGCAGCCAGCAAGGGGGGGCGAGAACCGGGGAGCTGTTTTTT.

This clonotype was seen more than once but under ten times. The chain combines TRBV6-2 or TRBV6-3 with TRBJ2-7, with D possibly TRBD1 on 6 matching bases. Germline V gene sequence: CDR1 MNHEY, CDR2 SVGEGT. With 4 bases removed from V and 0 bases from J, the gap between germline ends came to 16 bases. The CDR3 sequence is 16 residues long. This chain's CDR3 is CASSLRTVLSSYEQYF. In DNA, the CDR3 is TGTGCCAGCAGTTTACGGACAGTACTTAGCTCCTACGAGCAGTACTTC.

This clonotype has at least ten counts. This sequence joins TRBV4-3 and TRBJ2-2, with D possibly being TRBD2 (5 bases). This CDR3 has 16 residues. Germline V gives CDR1 LGHNA, CDR2 YSLEER. V was trimmed by 4 bases and J by 8 bases, leaving 20 bases between them. The CDR3 DNA reads as TGCGCCAGCAGCCCTATAGCGCCCCCCAAGATGGGGGAGCTGTTTTTT. Translation: CASSPIAPPKMGELFF.

CDR3 nucleotide sequence: TGTGCCAGCAGCTGGGGCTACAATGAGCAGTTCTTC. This sequence encodes CASSWGYNEQFF. The rearrangement links TRBV28 to TRBJ2-1; D uncertain. Trimming removed 6 bases from V and 3 bases from J, with 6 bases in between. Germline V CDR1 and CDR2: MDHEN, SYDVKM. This CDR3 contains 12 residues.

This clonotype appeared many times. The V and J genes are TRBV13 and TRBJ1-2; possible D gene TRBD1, 6 bases. The CDR3 runs 15 residues. Trimming removed 4 bases at V and 6 bases at J, with 18 bases between. Germline V lookup: CDR1 PRHDT, CDR2 FYEKMQ (reference sequence). The chain's CDR3 is CASSYQGQFSNGYTF. CDR3 nucleotides: TGTGCCAGCAGCTACCAAGGACAGTTTTCGAATGGCTACACCTTC.